The 25 T cell receptor beta chains given below trace back to one sample, sequenced in a study of blood T cell repertoires in COVID-19. Some clones are missing from TCRdb's copy, which holds only in-frame ones; the method was immunoSEQ multiplex PCR. The table lists 100,000 or so clones, 81% of them singletons, with less than 45% in the top ten. The specimen was peripheral blood. The receptors were gathered from a man of 80 years or more with acute or convalescent COVID-19.

CDR3 sequence reads: CASSRDSYNEQFF. The CDR3 nucleotides are TGCGCCAGCAGCCGGGACAGTTACAATGAGCAGTTCTTC. V is TRBV5-1 and J is TRBJ2-1; 7 bases line up with TRBD1. Trimming removed 4 bases from V and 4 bases from J; junction bases left unmatched: 2. The CDR3 extends over 13 amino acids. The germline V gene encodes CDR1 SGHRS and CDR2 YFSETQ.

The chain is built from TRBV14 and TRBJ2-2; D possibly corresponds to TRBD1 (5 bases). V lost 4 bases, J lost 1 base, and 7 bases lay in between. The CDR3 loop spans 14 amino acids. In germline, CDR1 is SGHDN, CDR2 FVKESK. The CDR3, as DNA: TGTGCCAGCAGCCGACAGAAGAACACCGGGGAGCTGTTTTTT. Amino acids: CASSRQKNTGELFF. Full variable domain (missing parts from reference TRBV14 and TRBJ2-2): EAGVTQFPSHSVIEKGQTVTLRCDPISGHDNLYWYRRVMGKEIKFLLHFVKESKQDESGMPNNRFLAERTGGTYSTLKVQPAELEDSGVYFCASSRQKNTGELFFGEGSRLTVL.

This rearrangement joins TRBV7-9 to TRBJ1-4; D call uncertain. Between the trimmed V and J ends, which lost 4 bases and 1 base, there was a span of 10 bases. Germline CDR1 SEHNR, CDR2 FQNEAQ (reference sequence). The CDR3 runs 15 residues. The CDR3 reads CASSSQRETNEKLFF. For the CDR3, the DNA is TGTGCCAGCAGCTCACAGCGGGAAACTAATGAAAAACTGTTTTTT.

The V and J genes are TRBV10-3 and TRBJ1-1, with TRBD1 matching over 8 bases. CDR1 is ENHRY and CDR2 is SYGVKD in the germline V gene. Losses at the gene ends were 3 bases for V and 3 bases for J; bases not matched to a gene: 18. The CDR3 is made up of 19 amino acids. DNA for the CDR3: TGTGCCATCAGTGAAATCCAGGGGGCGGGTAAAGGGACGTACACTGAAGCTTTCTTT. It specifies CAISEIQGAGKGTYTEAFF.

The CDR3 nucleotides read TGTGCCAGCAGCCGAGGGGCTAGCGCCGGGGAGACCCAGTACTTC. It specifies CASSRGASAGETQYF. V usage is TRBV4-2 and J usage is TRBJ2-5, with D possibly TRBD2 on 6 matching bases. The ends were cut back, 4 bases at V and 5 bases at J, with 17 bases in the middle. The length of the CDR3 is 15 residues. The germline CDR1 and CDR2 sequences are LGHNA and YNFKEQ.

This clone came up a few times. The genes are TRBV7-8 and TRBJ2-3; possibly TRBD1 for D (5 bases). Deletions cut 5 bases from V and 6 bases from J, with 24 bases between. Germline V gene sequence: CDR1 SGHVS, CDR2 FQNEAQ. This CDR3 has 17 amino acids. The CDR3 DNA is TGTGCCAGCAGCCCCGAAGGGTTAAGGAATTGGGGCGATACGCAGTATTTT. Residues: CASSPEGLRNWGDTQYF. The whole variable domain, remainder taken from reference TRBV7-8 and TRBJ2-3, is GAGVSQSPRYKVAKRGQDVALRCDPISGHVSLFWYQQALGQGPEFLTYFQNEAQLDKSGLPSDRFFAERPEGSVSTLKIQRTQQEDSAVYLCASSPEGLRNWGDTQYFGPGTRLTVL.

The rearrangement joins TRBV18 to TRBJ2-7, with D tentatively TRBD2 (6 bases). The CDR3 extends over 16 amino acids. The V and J ends lost 4 bases and 6 bases respectively, with 22 bases between them. CDR1 and CDR2 (germline): KGHSH, LQKENI. CDR3 DNA sequence: TGTGCCAGCTCACTGACCCGGGACTTTCGAACCGCCGAGCAGTACTTC. Translated, it gives CASSLTRDFRTAEQYF.

V usage is TRBV7-9 and J usage is TRBJ1-4; D is undetermined. The germline V gene encodes CDR1 SEHNR and CDR2 FQNEAQ (reference sequence). V gave up 4 bases and J gave up 10 bases, with 16 bases separating them. The length of the CDR3 is 14 residues. DNA of the CDR3: TGTGCCAGCAGCTCCACAGCGGGCCTGGGAAAACTGTTTTTT. Encoded protein: CASSSTAGLGKLFF.

The J gene is TRBJ1-1, the V gene TRBV9, with 8 bases that match TRBD1. This CDR3 contains 14 residues. V trimming: 2 bases; J trimming: 5 bases; junction bases outside the gene matches: 5. Germline V lookup: CDR1 SGDLS, CDR2 YYNGEE. In DNA, the CDR3 is TGTGCCAGCAGCGTTACAGGGGGACGGACTGAAGCTTTCTTT. It specifies CASSVTGGRTEAFF.

The J gene is TRBJ1-2, the V gene TRBV12-3 or TRBV12-4; 10 nucleotides agree with TRBD1. CDR3 length: 13 amino acids. J was trimmed by 8 bases and V by 5 bases; bases with no gene match: 5. As DNA, the CDR3 is TGTGCCAGCAGTGCGGGACAGGGGAACGGCTACACCTTC. Translation gives CASSAGQGNGYTF.

This chain joins TRBV7-9 and TRBJ2-3; the match to TRBD1 covers 10 bases. Germline assignment: CDR1 SEHNR and CDR2 FQNEAQ (reference sequence). The ends lost 1 base at V and 1 base at J; junction bases unmatched: 5. The CDR3 is made up of 17 amino acids. The CDR3 coding sequence is TGTGCCAGCAGCTTAGGGGACAGGGGTCGGGGCACAGATACGCAGTATTTT. Translating gives CASSLGDRGRGTDTQYF.

The V gene is TRBV7-9, the J gene TRBJ1-4; 9 positions match TRBD1. V shed 5 bases and J 2 bases; nucleotides not matched to a gene: 9. The V gene's germline CDR1 is SEHNR and CDR2 FQNEAQ (reference sequence). The CDR3 consists of 17 residues. CDR3 nucleotides: TGTGCCAGCAGCCTAGGACAGGGGCAAACGACTAATGAAAAACTGTTTTTT. Residues: CASSLGQGQTTNEKLFF.

The rearrangement links TRBV5-1 to TRBJ2-7; a weak D match, TRBD1 (5 bases). Germline assignment: CDR1 SGHRS and CDR2 YFSETQ. The CDR3 is 14 amino acids. The V end lost 0 bases, the J end lost 2 bases, and 9 bases lay between the germline ends. DNA for the CDR3: TGCGCCAGCAGCTTGGACAGGCTCCCCTACGAGCAGTACTTC. It yields the protein CASSLDRLPYEQYF.

This clone was counted only a few times. In DNA, the CDR3 is TGCGCCAGCAGCTTGGTAGTCAGGGGCTTGGGTGGCTACACCTTC. Translated, it gives CASSLVVRGLGGYTF. The rearrangement uses TRBV5-1 and TRBJ1-2; the D gene is possibly TRBD1 (6 bases). In germline, CDR1 is SGHRS, CDR2 YFSETQ. The CDR3 is 15 residues long. V gave up 0 bases and J gave up 7 bases, with 16 bases separating them.

The sample holds a few counts of this clone. This chain links TRBV7-2 with TRBJ1-1; TRBD1 is a possible D gene (5 bases). Trimming left V 5 bases short and J 0 bases short, with 19 bases between. The CDR3 totals 17 residues. CDR1 and CDR2 (germline): SGHTA, FQGNSA. The CDR3 spells CASSQFLGASMNTEAFF. CDR3 DNA sequence: TGTGCCAGCAGCCAATTCCTAGGGGCCAGCATGAACACTGAAGCTTTCTTT.

The chain uses TRBV6-5 and TRBJ2-5, with 8 bases identical to TRBD1. This CDR3 comprises 14 residues. CDR1 and CDR2 from the germline V gene are MNHEY and SVGAGI. Germline trimming cut 2 bases from V and 5 bases from J; bases unmatched to any gene: 4. Written as DNA, the CDR3 is TGTGCCAGCAGTTACGCAGGGGGCGGGGAGACCCAGTACTTC. Its translation: CASSYAGGGETQYF.

This clone was detected only once. The chain joins TRBV20-1 to TRBJ1-1, with no clear D. V lost 3 bases to trimming and J lost 4 bases, with 15 bases between them. The CDR3 is made up of 14 amino acids. Germline CDR1 is DFQATT and CDR2 is SNEGSKA (reference sequence). Here the CDR3 DNA reads TGCAGTGCTAGTACCTACCCCCCGGGCACTGAAGCTTTCTTT. This encodes CSASTYPPGTEAFF.

The chain uses TRBV10-3 and TRBJ2-7; D may be TRBD1 (7 bases). The germline CDR1 and CDR2 sequences are ENHRY and SYGVKD. The CDR3 is made up of 14 amino acids. Trimming cost V 2 bases and J 2 bases, with 10 bases left between them. Written as DNA, the CDR3 is TGTGCCATCAGTGAGCGCGGGACAGCCTACGAGCAGTACTTC. Its protein is CAISERGTAYEQYF.

V and J are TRBV11-2 and TRBJ1-2; 8 bases fit TRBD1. The CDR3 consists of 13 residues. Germline trimming cut 4 bases from V and 7 bases from J; bases unmatched to any gene: 5. Germline V gene lookup returns CDR1 SGHAT and CDR2 FQNNGV. The DNA for the CDR3 is TGTGCCAGCAGCTCCACGGACAGGGCTGGCTACACCTTC. Its translation is CASSSTDRAGYTF.

The chain links TRBV5-1 to TRBJ2-5; TRBD1 might be the D (6 bases). The CDR3 loop spans 14 amino acids. V was trimmed by 3 bases and J by 0 bases, leaving 9 bases between them. Germline CDR1 and CDR2: SGHRS and YFSETQ. In DNA form, the CDR3 reads TGCGCCAGCAGCTCTGGACAGTACCAAGAGACCCAGTACTTC. Its protein product is CASSSGQYQETQYF. The full variable domain, completed using reference TRBV5-1 and TRBJ2-5, is KAGVTQTPRYLIKTRGQQVTLSCSPISGHRSVSWYQQTPGQGLQFLFEYFSETQRNKGNFPGRFSGRQFSNSRSEMNVSTLELGDSALYLCASSSGQYQETQYFGPGTRLLVL.

The V and J genes are TRBV18 and TRBJ1-4; no reliable D call. The CDR3 spans 15 residues. Germline CDR1 KGHSH, CDR2 LQKENI. The germline V and J ends were trimmed by 0 bases and 8 bases, with 13 bases remaining between them. The CDR3 DNA sequence: TGTGCCAGCTCACCACCCTCGACGAGGGCGGAAAAACTGTTTTTT. It translates to CASSPPSTRAEKLFF. Looking up the rest from reference TRBV18 and TRBJ1-4 gives the full variable domain: NAGVMQNPRHLVRRRGQEARLRCSPMKGHSHVYWYRQLPEEGLKFMVYLQKENIIDESGMPKERFSAEFPKEGPSILRIQQVVRGDSAAYFCASSPPSTRAEKLFFGSGTQLSVL.

This chain connects TRBV25-1 to TRBJ1-6, with 8 bases lining up with TRBD1. There are 15 residues in the CDR3. V lost 3 bases, J lost 8 bases, and 6 bases stayed unmatched. Looked up from germline, CDR1 is MGHDK and CDR2 is SYGVNS. Written as DNA, the CDR3 is TGTGCCAGCAGTGACCCGGGACAGGCGGATTCACCCCTCCACTTT. Translating gives CASSDPGQADSPLHF.

This clone was seen once. CDR3 protein: CASSQQGTQETQYF. The CDR3 region has the DNA TGCGCCAGCAGCCAACAGGGAACCCAAGAGACCCAGTACTTC. V and J are TRBV5-1 and TRBJ2-5; D is possibly TRBD1 (6 bases). In germline, CDR1 is SGHRS, CDR2 YFSETQ. The CDR3 sequence is 14 residues long. Trimming left V 4 bases short and J 1 base short, with 11 bases between.

In its sample, this clone was seen a few times. V and J are TRBV12-3 or TRBV12-4 and TRBJ1-5, with D hard to call. V was trimmed by 0 bases and J by 4 bases, leaving 4 bases between them. The CDR3 is 13 residues long. Here the CDR3 reads CASSLAENQPQHF. DNA of the CDR3: TGTGCCAGCAGTTTAGCAGAGAATCAGCCCCAGCATTTT.

As for this clone: Other DNA sequences in this specimen translate into the identical CDR3. The genes are TRBV28 and TRBJ1-5, with no clear D. The CDR3 extends over 14 amino acids. From germline, CDR1 is MDHEN and CDR2 SYDVKM. Deletions cut 2 bases from V and 1 base from J, with 6 bases between. CDR3 bases: TGTGCCAGCAGTTTAGGAGGGAGCAATCAGCCCCAGCATTTT. Translation gives CASSLGGSNQPQHF.